The present TCR beta chain was sequenced within a study of regulatory T cells in long-lasting Graves disease. General observations from the study: Comparison showed that persistent patients shared more public clonotypes (2,741) than new patients (roughly 970). It was peripheral blood alone, not thyroid tissue, that was studied.

Stated time point: newly diagnosed GD, antithyroid drugs for less than 3 months. PBMC RNA was the source of the TCR library. This clonotype was observed many times. The antigen remains unidentified. This CDR3 is built from 15 residues. Germline assignment: CDR1 PRHDT and CDR2 FYEKMQ (reference sequence). The V end lost 0 bases, the J end lost 3 bases, and 10 bases lay between the germline ends. Assembly of TCR beta libraries relied on iRepertoire HTBI primers together with Arm-PCR of CDR3 regions. From the multiplex PCR reads, TCRdb called clonotypes with MiXCR, one entry per CDR3 protein. The repertoire holds 350,000 to 550,000 distinct CDR3 sequences, with 15% as singletons. These data are also associated with another study on T cells in Graves' hyperthyroidism and ophthalmopathy. From that second work: Appearing also in blood were most of the thyroid clonotypes expanded above 0.001.

The TCR comes from a woman aged 30 to 39 with Graves disease. Sequencing was performed on peripheral blood mononuclear cells (PBMCs), taken at new diagnosis, from a patient treated with antithyroid drugs. The chain joins TRBV13 to TRBJ2-3; D is uncertain. This CDR3 reads CASSLGGPSTDTQYF. The DNA of the CDR3 is TGTGCCAGCAGCTTAGGAGGGCCTTCAACAGATACGCAGTATTTT.